The clone carrying this TCR beta chain has more than one count but fewer than ten. These data come from a study of blood T cell repertoires in COVID-19. Looking at the study overall: From T cells, B-cell-depleted T cells, or PBMCs came the material, which was cDNA or gDNA.

Looked up from germline, CDR1 is SGHAT and CDR2 is FQNNGV. This CDR3 has 13 residues. V dropped 0 bases and J dropped 5 bases, with 7 bases sitting between them. Sequenced by immunoSEQ multiplex PCR; TCRdb stores in-frame clones only, minus some. The sample carries under 200,000 clones, around 85% recorded once. The sequenced sample consisted of peripheral blood. The rearrangement joins TRBV11-2 to TRBJ1-2; D is uncertain. This sequence originates from an elderly woman with acute or convalescent COVID-19. Here the CDR3 reads CASSLDNNYGYTF. CDR3 nucleotide sequence: TGTGCCAGCAGCTTAGATAACAATTATGGCTACACCTTC.